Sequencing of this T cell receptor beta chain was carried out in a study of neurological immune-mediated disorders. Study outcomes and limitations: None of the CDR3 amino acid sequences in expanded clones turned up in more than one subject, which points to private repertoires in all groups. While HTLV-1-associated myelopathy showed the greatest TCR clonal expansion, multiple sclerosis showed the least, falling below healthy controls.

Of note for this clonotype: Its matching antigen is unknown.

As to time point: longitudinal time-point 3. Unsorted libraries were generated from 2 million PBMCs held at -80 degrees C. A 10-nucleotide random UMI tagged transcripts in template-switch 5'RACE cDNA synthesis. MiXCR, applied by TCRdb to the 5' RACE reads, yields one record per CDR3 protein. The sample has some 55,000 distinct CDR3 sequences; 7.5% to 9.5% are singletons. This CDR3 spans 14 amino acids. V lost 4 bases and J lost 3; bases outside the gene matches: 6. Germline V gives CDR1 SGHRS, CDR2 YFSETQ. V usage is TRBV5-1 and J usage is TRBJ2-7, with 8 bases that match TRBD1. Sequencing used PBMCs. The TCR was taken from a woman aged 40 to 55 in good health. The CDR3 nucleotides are TGCGCCAGCAGCCCGGACAGGGCCTTCTACGAGCAGTACTTC. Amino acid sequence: CASSPDRAFYEQYF.